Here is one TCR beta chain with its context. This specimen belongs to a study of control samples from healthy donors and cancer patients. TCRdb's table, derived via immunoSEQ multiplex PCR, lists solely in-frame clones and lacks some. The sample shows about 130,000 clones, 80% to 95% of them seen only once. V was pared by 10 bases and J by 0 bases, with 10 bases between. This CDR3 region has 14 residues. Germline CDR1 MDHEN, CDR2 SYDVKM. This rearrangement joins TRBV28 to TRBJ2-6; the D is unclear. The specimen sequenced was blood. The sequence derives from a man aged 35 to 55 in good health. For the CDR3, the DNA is TGTGCCAAAGGAGAGGACTCTGGGGCCAACGTCCTGACTTTC. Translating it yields CAKGEDSGANVLTF.